A selection of T cell receptor beta chains follows, all from one sample in a study of long-term antiretroviral therapy in people with HIV. Sequencing was performed with immunoSEQ multiplex PCR; in TCRdb, only in-frame clones are kept and a portion is missing. Of 20,000 to 25,000 clones listed, more than 70% were seen once; the top ten hold about 4.6%. Sequencing used unsorted PBMCs, obtained 1.3 years after starting antiretroviral therapy. These receptors were collected from a man aged 55-75 years with HIV. Each CDR3 is given with its conserved first and last residue. Fields, in order: D gene, V gene, J gene, CDR3 protein. The D gene is left open where the match is weak.

NA	TRBV5-1	TRBJ1-4	CASSPRTSSTNEKLFF
NA	TRBV28	TRBJ1-3	CACSSTYPSGNTIYF
NA	TRBV7-8	TRBJ2-7	CASSLGSAYYEQYF
NA	TRBV5-1	TRBJ2-6	CASSLRSVSSGANVLTF
NA	TRBV9	TRBJ1-2	CASSVYSYGYTF
NA	TRBV14	TRBJ1-1	CASSQDEGSGWTEAFF
NA	TRBV25-1	TRBJ2-7	CASSLTGYEQYF
NA	TRBV7-2	TRBJ1-2	CASSLGGGYGYTF
NA	TRBV10-3	TRBJ1-5	CAISELDSSNQPQHF
NA	TRBV5-1	TRBJ2-3	CASSLDRVADTQYF
NA	TRBV28	TRBJ1-5	CASRSDISNQPQHF
NA	TRBV5-1	TRBJ2-7	CASSKSMSRYEQYF
NA	TRBV29-1	TRBJ2-2	CSDRARLGASGELFF
NA	TRBV5-8	TRBJ1-1	CASSSSGYTEAFF
NA	TRBV4-3	TRBJ1-5	CASSQDWPAYSNQPQHF
NA	TRBV7-9	TRBJ2-5	CASSSDSGETQYF
NA	TRBV30	TRBJ2-7	CAWSVARVEYF
TRBD1	TRBV5-1	TRBJ2-4	CASSAAGTGIGGTLAKNIQYF
NA	TRBV5-5	TRBJ2-7	CASSLVRSEQYF